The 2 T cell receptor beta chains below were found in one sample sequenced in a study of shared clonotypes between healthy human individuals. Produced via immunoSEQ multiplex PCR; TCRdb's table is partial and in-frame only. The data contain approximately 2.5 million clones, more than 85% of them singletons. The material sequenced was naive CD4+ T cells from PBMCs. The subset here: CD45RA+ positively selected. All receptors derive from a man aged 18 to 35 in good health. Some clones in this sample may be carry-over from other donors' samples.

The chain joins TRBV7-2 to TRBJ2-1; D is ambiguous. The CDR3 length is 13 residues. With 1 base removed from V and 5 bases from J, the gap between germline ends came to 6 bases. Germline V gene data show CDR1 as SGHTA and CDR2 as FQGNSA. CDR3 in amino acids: CASSLVTNNEQFF. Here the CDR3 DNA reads TGTGCCAGCAGCTTAGTCACAAACAATGAGCAGTTCTTC. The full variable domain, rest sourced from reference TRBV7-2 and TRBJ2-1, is GAGVSQSPSNKVTEKGKDVELRCDPISGHTALYWYRQSLGQGLEFLIYFQGNSAPDKSGLPSDRFSAERTGGSVSTLTIQRTQQEDSAVYLCASSLVTNNEQFFGPGTRLTVL.

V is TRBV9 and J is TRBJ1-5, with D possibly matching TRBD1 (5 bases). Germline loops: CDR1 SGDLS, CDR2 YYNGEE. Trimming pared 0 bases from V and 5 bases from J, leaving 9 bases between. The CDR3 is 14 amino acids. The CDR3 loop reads CASSVGRGYQPQHF. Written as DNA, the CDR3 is TGTGCCAGCAGCGTAGGTCGGGGCTATCAGCCCCAGCATTTT. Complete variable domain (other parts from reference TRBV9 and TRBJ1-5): DSGVTQTPKHLITATGQRVTLRCSPRSGDLSVYWYQQSLDQGLQFLIQYYNGEERAKGNILERFSAQQFPDLHSELNLSSLELGDSALYFCASSVGRGYQPQHFGDGTRLSIL.